This is a list of T cell receptor beta chains from one sample in a study of CD8 T cells in Susac syndrome. TCRdb re-derived calls from the immunoSEQ multiplex PCR reads in MiXCR, one entry per CDR3 protein. The repertoire holds hundreds of thousands of distinct CDR3 sequences, with about 95% as singletons. The specimen sequenced was CD4+ T cells from PBMCs. These receptors all come from a human donor with Susac syndrome. The CDR3 runs from the conserved cysteine through the conserved F or W. D genes are given only for firm matches. Rows give clone size only sometimes, using once, few, many, or a class for an expanded clone.

D gene,V gene,J gene,clone size,CDR3 protein,CDR3 DNA
TRBD2,TRBV7-2,TRBJ2-3,once,CASSPSQLAGLSTDTQYF,TGTGCCAGCAGCCCCTCCCAACTAGCGGGGTTATCCACAGATACGCAGTATTTT
NA,TRBV7-2,TRBJ2-3,once,CASSPGYGPDTQYF,TGTGCCAGCAGCCCCGGGTATGGTCCAGATACGCAGTATTTT
NA,TRBV5-6,TRBJ2-1,NA,CASSLDSPYNEQFF,TGTGCCAGCAGCTTGGACTCACCTTACAATGAGCAGTTCTTC
NA,TRBV7-2,TRBJ2-6,NA,CASSPDSGANVLTF,TGTGCCAGCTCCCCGGACTCTGGGGCCAACGTCCTGACTTTC
TRBD2,TRBV12-3/TRBV12-4,TRBJ2-1,NA,CASSSPGGTDAYNEQFF,TGTGCCAGCAGTTCCCCGGGGGGGACTGATGCCTACAATGAGCAGTTCTTC
NA,TRBV6-2/TRBV6-3,TRBJ2-1,NA,CASSFPYNEQFF,TGTGCCAGCAGTTTTCCTTACAATGAGCAGTTCTTC
TRBD2,TRBV20-1,TRBJ2-1,NA,CSARDFGGGGNEQFF,TGCAGTGCTAGAGATTTTGGCGGGGGTGGTAATGAGCAGTTCTTC
TRBD1,TRBV4-2,TRBJ1-5,NA,CASSPGTGRVQPQHF,TGTGCCAGCAGCCCCGGGACAGGGAGGGTTCAGCCCCAGCATTTT
TRBD2,TRBV4-3,TRBJ2-1,NA,CASSQNGGAGEQFF,TGCGCCAGCAGCCAAAACGGGGGGGCGGGGGAGCAGTTCTTC
NA,TRBV30,TRBJ1-6,NA,CAWRDGLGGSPLHF,TGTGCCTGGAGGGACGGTCTCGGAGGTTCACCCCTCCACTTT
NA,TRBV12-3/TRBV12-4,TRBJ1-3,NA,CASTPSGGGESPGNTIYF,TGTGCCAGCACCCCGTCGGGTGGTGGTGAATCTCCTGGAAACACCATATATTTT
TRBD1,TRBV20-1,TRBJ1-2,NA,CSATDRATGYTF,TGCAGTGCTACCGACAGGGCGACCGGCTACACCTTC
TRBD2,TRBV30,TRBJ2-7,NA,CAWSRWEGNEQYF,TGTGCCTGGAGCAGATGGGAGGGGAACGAGCAGTACTTC
NA,TRBV20-1,TRBJ2-7,NA,CSAKRRGAHYEQYF,TGCAGTGCTAAAAGGAGAGGGGCTCACTACGAGCAGTACTTC
NA,TRBV3-1,TRBJ2-1,NA,CASSTTWLFAGDNEQFF,TGTGCCAGCAGCACTACGTGGCTATTCGCAGGGGACAATGAGCAGTTCTTC
TRBD1,TRBV5-1,TRBJ2-7,NA,CASSDRDRGSYEQYF,TGCGCCAGCAGCGACCGGGACAGGGGCTCCTACGAGCAGTACTTC
NA,TRBV7-9,TRBJ1-4,NA,CASNNWGSTNEKLFF,TGTGCCAGCAACAACTGGGGCTCAACTAATGAAAAACTGTTTTTT
NA,TRBV20-1,TRBJ2-5,once,CSARDLWGERETQYF,TGCAGTGCTAGAGATCTGTGGGGGGAGAGGGAGACCCAGTACTTC
NA,TRBV29-1,TRBJ1-1,NA,CSGVLVTEAFF,TGCAGCGGGGTTTTGGTCACTGAAGCTTTCTTT
NA,TRBV20-1,TRBJ2-7,NA,CSASPDYEQYF,TGCAGTGCTTCGCCTGACTACGAGCAGTACTTC
TRBD1,TRBV6-1,TRBJ1-5,NA,CASSGQGTQPQHF,TGTGCCAGCAGTGGACAGGGAACTCAGCCCCAGCATTTT
TRBD1,TRBV4-3,TRBJ1-2,NA,CASSRDRGLGGYTF,TGCGCCAGCAGTCGAGACAGGGGGCTGGGTGGCTACACCTTC
NA,TRBV6-6,TRBJ2-5,NA,CATSPAGDGQETQYF,TGTGCCACCTCCCCTGCCGGGGACGGCCAAGAGACCCAGTACTTC
TRBD1,TRBV4-1,TRBJ1-1,NA,CASSQEPWGQRTTEAFF,TGCGCCAGCAGCCAAGAGCCTTGGGGACAGAGAACAACTGAAGCTTTCTTT
NA,TRBV5-1,TRBJ2-7,once,CASSSRPGLTYEQYF,TGCGCCAGCAGCTCTCGACCAGGGCTCACCTACGAGCAGTACTTC
NA,TRBV11-2,TRBJ2-7,few,CASSFPDSSEQYF,TGTGCCAGCAGCTTCCCCGACAGCTCCGAGCAGTACTTC
TRBD2,TRBV4-1,TRBJ2-3,NA,CASSREGVATQYF,TGCGCCAGCAGCCGGGAGGGTGTGGCTACGCAGTATTTT
NA,TRBV7-8,TRBJ1-4,NA,CASSSSAGNEKLFF,TGTGCCAGCAGCTCTTCCGCGGGTAATGAAAAACTGTTTTTT